This T cell receptor beta chain is drawn from a study of blood T cell repertoires in COVID-19. Study as a whole: The United States, Italy and Spain were the sources of the acute and convalescent COVID-19 samples. PBMCs, B-cell-depleted T cells, or T cells provided the cDNA or gDNA that made up the material.

The CDR3 length is 15 residues. Trimming stripped 5 bases from V and 0 bases from J, with 14 bases between. The germline gives CDR1 SQVTM, CDR2 ANQGSEA. Original processing notes: The assay estimated nucleated cells by amplifying reference gene primers. The data were produced by immunoSEQ multiplex PCR, yet TCRdb's version contains in-frame clones alone and is incomplete. The V and J calls and the clone size are those of that table, but D and trimming were determined from the DNA. This sample has approximately 350,000 clones, with 89% found just once. The source of this sequence is a man between 40 and 49 years old with acute or convalescent COVID-19. The sample was peripheral blood. The V gene is TRBV29-1, the J gene TRBJ1-5; D gene unclear. CDR3 coding DNA: TGCAGCGTTAGTCTGAGGGATAATAGCAATCAGCCCCAGCATTTT. It specifies CSVSLRDNSNQPQHF.